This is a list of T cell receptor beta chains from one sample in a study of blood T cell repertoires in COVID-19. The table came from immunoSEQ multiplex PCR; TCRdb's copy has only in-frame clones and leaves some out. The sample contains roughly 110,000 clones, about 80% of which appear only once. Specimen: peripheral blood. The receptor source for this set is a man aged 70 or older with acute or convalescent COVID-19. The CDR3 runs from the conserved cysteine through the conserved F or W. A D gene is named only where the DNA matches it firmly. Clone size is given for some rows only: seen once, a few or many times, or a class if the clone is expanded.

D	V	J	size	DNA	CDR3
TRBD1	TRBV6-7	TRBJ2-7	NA	TGTGCCAGCAGTTACACAAAGACAGGGGGGGACGAGCAGTACTTC	CASSYTKTGGDEQYF
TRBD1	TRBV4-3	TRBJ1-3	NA	TGCGCCAGCAGCCAAGATAGGGGGCAGCGCTCTGGAAACACCATATATTTT	CASSQDRGQRSGNTIYF
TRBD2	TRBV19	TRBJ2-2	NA	TGTGCCAGTAGTATGCTAGCGGGCTGGACCGGGGAGCTGTTTTTT	CASSMLAGWTGELFF
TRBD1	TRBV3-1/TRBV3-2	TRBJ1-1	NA	TGTGCCAGCAGTACCGGGACAGTAAACACTGAAGCTTTCTTT	CASSTGTVNTEAFF
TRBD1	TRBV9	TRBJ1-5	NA	TGTGCCAGCAGCGCGGGACAGGGATCCAATCAGCCCCAGCATTTT	CASSAGQGSNQPQHF
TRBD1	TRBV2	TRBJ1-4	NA	TGTGCCAGCACCCCAGGGGGCGGAAATGAAAAACTGTTTTTT	CASTPGGGNEKLFF
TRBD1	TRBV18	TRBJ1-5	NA	TGTGCCAGCTCACCAGGCCGACAGGGGTCCGGTCAGCCCCAGCATTTT	CASSPGRQGSGQPQHF
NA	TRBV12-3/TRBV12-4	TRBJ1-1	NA	TGTGCCAGCAGCCGCGACTGGGCTGAAGCTTTCTTT	CASSRDWAEAFF
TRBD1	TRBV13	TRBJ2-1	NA	TGTGCCAGCAAAGGGGGCAGGGGTTCCTACAATGAGCAGTTCTTC	CASKGGRGSYNEQFF
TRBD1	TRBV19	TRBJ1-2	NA	TGTGCCAGTAGTTCCCGGGACAGGGGGGAAGCTAACTATGGCTACACCTTC	CASSSRDRGEANYGYTF
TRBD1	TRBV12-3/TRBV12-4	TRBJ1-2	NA	TGTGCCAGCAGCCGAACAGGGGAGTTCGGCTACACCTTC	CASSRTGEFGYTF
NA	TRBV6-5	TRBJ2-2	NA	TGTGCCAGCAGTTTGGGGGGTGTTAACACCGGGGAGCTGTTTTTT	CASSLGGVNTGELFF
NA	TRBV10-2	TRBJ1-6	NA	TGCGCCAGCAGTGTTTCAGGGCTTAATTCACCCCTCCACTTT	CASSVSGLNSPLHF
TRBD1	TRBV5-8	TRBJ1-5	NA	TGTGCCAGCAGCCGTCCGGGACAGGCCTCCCAGCATTTT	CASSRPGQASQHF
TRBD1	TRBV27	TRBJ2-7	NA	TGTGCCAGCATAGGGACAGGGCCCTACGAGCAGTACTTC	CASIGTGPYEQYF
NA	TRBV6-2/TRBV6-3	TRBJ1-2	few	TGTGCCAGCAGTCGGACAGCCACTAACTATGGCTACACCTTC	CASSRTATNYGYTF
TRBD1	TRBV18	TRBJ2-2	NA	TGTGCCAGCTCACTGGGACAGACTACAGACACCGGGGAGCTGTTTTTT	CASSLGQTTDTGELFF
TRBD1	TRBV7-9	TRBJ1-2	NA	TGTGCCAGCAGCTTAGGCGGGACAGGGGTCTATGGCTACACCTTC	CASSLGGTGVYGYTF
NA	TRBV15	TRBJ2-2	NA	TGTGCCACCAGCAGAGGTAGGGGGATGAACACCGGGGAGCTGTTTTTT	CATSRGRGMNTGELFF
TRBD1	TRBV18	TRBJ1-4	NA	TGTGCCAGCTCACCATCGTCAACAGGGGGCCTTGAAAAACTGTTTTTT	CASSPSSTGGLEKLFF
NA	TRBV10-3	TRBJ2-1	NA	TGTGCCATCAGGGGGGCGGCTAGCGGTTACAATGAGCAGTTCTTC	CAIRGAASGYNEQFF